Reported below is one T cell receptor (beta chain). J was trimmed by 1 base and V by 3 bases; bases with no gene match: 4. In germline, CDR1 is SEHNR, CDR2 FQNEAQ (reference sequence). The CDR3 spans 15 residues. This sample stems from a study of control samples from healthy donors and cancer patients. Generated by immunoSEQ multiplex PCR, the TCRdb table keeps only in-frame clones and is missing some. This table holds approximately 58,000 clones, roughly 86% found once. The chain carries TRBV7-9 and TRBJ2-3; 7 bases map to TRBD1. Sequencing input: PBMCs. The clonotype was recovered from a woman aged 55-69 years with lung cancer. In DNA form, the CDR3 reads TGTGCCAGCAGCTTTTACAGGGGAGGCACAGATACGCAGTATTTT. It is translated as CASSFYRGGTDTQYF.